This TCR beta chain was sequenced in a study of cytomegalovirus exposure and HLA in healthy donors. Concerning this clone itself: Its antigen is still unknown.

Study-level results: Rare sequences made up most TCRs, while some public TCRs were found in many donors.

Donors were drawn from the 120-subject validation cohort, separate from the roughly 670-subject first cohort. Per the germline V gene, CDR1 is MDHEN and CDR2 is SYDVKM. V dropped 7 bases and J dropped 1 base, with 8 bases sitting between them. This CDR3 comprises 12 residues. Sequenced by immunoSEQ multiplex PCR; TCRdb stores in-frame clones only, minus some. Seen here are 150,000 to 200,000 clones, roughly 86% observed once, and the top ten hold 7.2%. The source is a man between 25 and 39 years old in good health and CMV-seropositive. Sequenced input: PBMCs. This chain joins TRBV28 and TRBJ2-7; D perhaps matches TRBD1 (5 bases). The CDR3 is CASTTGSYEQYF. CDR3 sequence (DNA): TGTGCCAGCACCACAGGATCCTACGAGCAGTACTTC.